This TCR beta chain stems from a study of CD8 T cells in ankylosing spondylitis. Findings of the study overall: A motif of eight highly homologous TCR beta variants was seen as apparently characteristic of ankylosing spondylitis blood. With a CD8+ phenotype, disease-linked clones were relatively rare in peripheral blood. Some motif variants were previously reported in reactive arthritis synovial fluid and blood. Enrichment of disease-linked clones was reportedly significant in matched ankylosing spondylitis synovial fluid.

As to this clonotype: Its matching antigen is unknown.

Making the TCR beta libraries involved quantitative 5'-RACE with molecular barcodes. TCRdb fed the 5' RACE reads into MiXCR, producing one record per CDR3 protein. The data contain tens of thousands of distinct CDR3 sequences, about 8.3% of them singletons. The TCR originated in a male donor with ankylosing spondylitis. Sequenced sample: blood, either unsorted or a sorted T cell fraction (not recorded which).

CDR3 DNA: TGTGCCAGCAGTCATGGGGGCCGTTCCTACGAGCAGTACTTC. It translates to CASSHGGRSYEQYF. V and J are TRBV12-3 or TRBV12-4 and TRBJ2-7, with D possibly being TRBD1 (6 bases). Trimming left V 5 bases short and J 1 base short, with 12 bases between. CDR3 length: 14 amino acids.